Following are 15 T cell receptor beta chains from one sample sequenced in a study of control samples from healthy donors and cancer patients. TCRdb's copy holds only in-frame clones and misses some; the assay was immunoSEQ multiplex PCR. The sample has around 190,000 clones; about 90% are singletons. The source material was blood. The receptor set was obtained from a woman aged 45 to 65 in good health.

With regard to this clone: The junction departs from germline at one end; a sequencing error may be responsible. The chain is built from TRBV27 and TRBJ1-5; possibly TRBD1 for D (5 bases). The CDR3 has 14 residues. Germline-derived CDR1 and CDR2 are MNHEY and SMNVEV (reference sequence). CDR3 region: CASAGGLDNQLQHF. The CDR3 DNA sequence: TGTGCCAGCGCTGGGGGTTTGGACAATCAGCTCCAGCATTTT.

The chain has TRBV7-2 and TRBJ1-3; D gene ambiguous. CDR3 length: 13 residues. The germline V gene encodes CDR1 SGHTA and CDR2 FQGNSA. Deletions cut 3 bases from V and 4 bases from J, with 7 bases between. The CDR3 DNA follows: TGTGCCAGCAGCTTCGGAGAAGGAAACACCATATATTTT. It encodes CASSFGEGNTIYF.

The V and J genes are TRBV5-4 and TRBJ2-5; 8 nucleotides line up with TRBD1. J lost 5 bases, V lost 6 bases, and 9 bases had no gene match. The CDR3 loop spans 14 amino acids. The germline V gene has CDR1 SGHNT and CDR2 YYREEE (reference sequence). This CDR3 reads CASTTDRGVETQYF. The CDR3 bases are TGTGCCAGCACCACCGACAGGGGTGTCGAGACCCAGTACTTC. The complete variable domain, with remaining parts taken from reference TRBV5-4 and TRBJ2-5, reads ETGVTQSPTHLIKTRGQQVTLRCSSQSGHNTVSWYQQALGQGPQFIFQYYREEENGRGNFPPRFSGLQFPNYSSELNVNALELDDSALYLCASTTDRGVETQYFGPGTRLLVL.

The V call is TRBV14, the J call TRBJ2-7, with D tentatively TRBD1 (5 bases). Per germline, CDR1 SGHDN and CDR2 FVKESK. With 5 bases removed from V and 3 bases from J, the gap between germline ends came to 11 bases. This CDR3 comprises 13 residues. DNA of the CDR3: TGTGCCAGCAGCTCCCGTAGGGGCTACGAGCAGTACTTC. Protein product: CASSSRRGYEQYF.

Only one count was recorded for this clone. The chain uses TRBV3-1 (or the pseudogene TRBV3-2) and TRBJ2-3, with 9 bases matching TRBD2. The J segment lost 5 bases and the V segment lost 2 bases, leaving 8 bases of the junction unmatched. The CDR3 sequence is 16 residues long. Germline assignment: CDR1 LGHDT and CDR2 YNNKEL (reference sequence). The chain's CDR3 is CASSQWVAGGVDTQYF. CDR3 DNA sequence: TGTGCCAGCAGCCAATGGGTGGCGGGAGGGGTAGATACGCAGTATTTT.

The V and J genes are TRBV11-2 and TRBJ1-5; unclear D gene. Germline CDR1 SGHAT, CDR2 FQNNGV. V lost 1 base and J lost 1, with 11 bases in between. The CDR3 extends over 16 amino acids. Here the CDR3 DNA reads TGTGCCAGCAGCTTAGGCGGCTTTCTGAGCAATCAGCCCCAGCATTTT. It yields the protein CASSLGGFLSNQPQHF.

The CDR3 DNA is TGTGCCAGCAGACAAACTAGCGGGGGGCCCGAGGGGTACTTC. Translation: CASRQTSGGPEGYF. This chain joins TRBV6-5 and TRBJ2-4; 12 bases are shared with TRBD2. V trimming: 6 bases; J trimming: 15 bases; junction bases outside the gene matches: 12. Germline CDR1 reads MNHEY; CDR2 reads SVGAGI. This CDR3 has 14 residues.

V is TRBV7-2 and J is TRBJ2-7; 10 bases match TRBD2. V lost 5 bases, J lost 6 bases, and 10 bases stayed unmatched. From germline, CDR1 is SGHTA and CDR2 FQGNSA. The CDR3 consists of 15 residues. Here the CDR3 DNA reads TGTGCCAGCAGCCGGACTAGCGGAACCAGGTCCGAGCAGTACTTC. The encoded protein is CASSRTSGTRSEQYF.

The rearrangement uses TRBV5-1 and TRBJ1-1; D may be TRBD1 (6 bases). Trimming removed 3 bases at V and 0 bases at J, with 12 bases between. CDR3 size: 15 residues. Germline-derived CDR1 and CDR2 are SGHRS and YFSETQ. CDR3 coding DNA: TGCGCCAGCAGCTCCCGGACAGAGATGAACACTGAAGCTTTCTTT. It translates to CASSSRTEMNTEAFF.

V gene TRBV12-3 or TRBV12-4 combines with J gene TRBJ1-1; perhaps TRBD1 as D (6 bases). The V end lost 2 bases, the J end lost 8 bases, and 12 bases lay between the germline ends. CDR3 length: 13 residues. This chain's CDR3 is CASSLSGVEEAFF. CDR3 coding DNA: TGTGCCAGCAGTTTATCAGGGGTAGAGGAAGCTTTCTTT.

On this clone itself: Since no conserved phenylalanine or tryptophan closes the CDR3, a read error is the likely cause. CDR3 nucleotides: TGTGCCAGCAGTTCCGGTAACACACATATCTCCTACGAGCAGTACCTC. Amino acids: CASSSGNTHISYEQYL. V usage is TRBV6-5 and J usage is TRBJ2-7; D not certain. The CDR3 consists of 16 residues. V dropped 4 bases and J dropped 0 bases, with 16 bases sitting between them. Germline CDR1 is MNHEY and CDR2 is SVGAGI.

The chain uses TRBV9 and TRBJ1-1, with D possibly being TRBD1 (5 bases). The germline V gene encodes CDR1 SGDLS and CDR2 YYNGEE. The CDR3 has 17 amino acids. Trimming removed 4 bases from V and 6 bases from J, with 25 bases in between. The DNA of the CDR3 is TGTGCCAGCAGCACCCCAGGGAGTGCGCAGGGAGAAGCTGAAGCTTTCTTT. This translates into CASSTPGSAQGEAEAFF. Supplemented by reference TRBV9 and TRBJ1-1, the full variable domain reads DSGVTQTPKHLITATGQRVTLRCSPRSGDLSVYWYQQSLDQGLQFLIQYYNGEERAKGNILERFSAQQFPDLHSELNLSSLELGDSALYFCASSTPGSAQGEAEAFFGQGTRLTVV.

CDR3 loop: CASSPTGQRNTEAFF. The DNA for the CDR3 is TGCGCCAGCAGTCCCACGGGACAGCGAAACACTGAAGCTTTCTTT. The chain joins TRBV10-1 to TRBJ1-1; 7 bases align to TRBD1. V trimming: 5 bases; J trimming: 2 bases; junction bases outside the gene matches: 8. In germline, CDR1 is WNHNN, CDR2 SYGVQD (reference sequence). The CDR3 has 15 amino acids.

In its sample, this clone was seen a few times. The J gene is TRBJ1-1, the V gene TRBV4-2; 7 nucleotides agree with TRBD1. V was pared by 2 bases and J by 6 bases, with 6 bases of the junction left unmatched. The CDR3 totals 14 residues. Per the germline V gene, CDR1 is LGHNA and CDR2 is YNFKEQ. In DNA form, the CDR3 reads TGTGCCAGCAGCCAATCCAACAGGGGCGCTGAAGCTTTCTTT. As protein: CASSQSNRGAEAFF.

The chain couples TRBV5-8 to TRBJ2-5; D gene ambiguous. CDR1 and CDR2 (germline): SGHTS, YDEGEE. The CDR3 totals 14 residues. Trimming stripped 0 bases from V and 2 bases from J, with 8 bases between. In nucleotides, the CDR3 is TGTGCCAGCAGCTTGGCTGGCAGACAAGAGACCCAGTACTTC. This encodes CASSLAGRQETQYF.